This T cell receptor beta chain was recorded in a study of blood T cell repertoires in COVID-19. Study context: PBMCs, B-cell-depleted T cells, or T cells provided the cDNA or gDNA that made up the material.

This clone was found once. The assay was immunoSEQ multiplex PCR, and TCRdb's table has in-frame clones only and misses some. The data contain approximately 400,000 clones, approximately 88% of them seen just once; the ten biggest clones take up approximately 12%. Between the trimmed V and J ends, which lost 10 bases and 5 bases, there was a span of 18 bases. Germline assignment: CDR1 WNHNN and CDR2 SYGVQD (reference sequence). The length of the CDR3 is 14 residues. The source of this sequence is a woman aged 45-65 years with COVID-19, enrolled during active disease. Sequencing was done on a sample of peripheral blood. This chain joins TRBV10-1 and TRBJ2-1; D is perhaps TRBD1 (5 bases). This CDR3 reads CATFIQGGDNEQFF. The CDR3 DNA follows: TGCGCCACCTTTATCCAGGGCGGAGACAATGAGCAGTTCTTC.